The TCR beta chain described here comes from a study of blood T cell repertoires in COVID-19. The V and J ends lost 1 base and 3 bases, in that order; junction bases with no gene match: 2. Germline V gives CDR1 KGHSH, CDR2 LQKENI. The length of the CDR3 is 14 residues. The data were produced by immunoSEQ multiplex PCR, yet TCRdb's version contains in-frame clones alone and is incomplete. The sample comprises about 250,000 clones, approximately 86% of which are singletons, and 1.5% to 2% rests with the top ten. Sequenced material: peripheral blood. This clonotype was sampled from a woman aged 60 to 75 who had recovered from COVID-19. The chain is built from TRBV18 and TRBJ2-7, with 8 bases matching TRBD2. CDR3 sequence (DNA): TGTGCCAGCTCACCACGGGGACTAGGCTACGAGCAGTACTTC. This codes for CASSPRGLGYEQYF.